This is a list of T cell receptor beta chains from one sample in a study of STAT5B mutations in CD4+ large granular lymphocyte leukemia. TCRdb's table, derived via immunoSEQ multiplex PCR, lists solely in-frame clones and lacks some. The sample carries approximately 33,000 clones, about 91% recorded once. The sequencing sample was made of CD4+ T cells from blood buffy coats. The receptors stem from a human donor in good health. Both conserved end residues are part of each CDR3. A D gene is named only where the DNA matches it firmly. The listing skips clone size in some rows; elsewhere it reads once, few, many or a size class.

J: TRBJ2-2; D: -; V: TRBV11-2; size: -; DNA: TGTGCCAGCAGCTTATTCAGGGGGAACACCGGGGAGCTGTTTTTT; CDR3: CASSLFRGNTGELFF
J: TRBJ1-2; D: -; V: TRBV10-3; size: -; DNA: TGTGCCATCAGTGTTGGGGACATCGGCTCCTATGGCTACACCTTC; CDR3: CAISVGDIGSYGYTF
J: TRBJ2-7; D: -; V: TRBV4-2; size: -; DNA: TGTGCCAGCAGCCAAGATCGCGGAGCCCCCTCCTACGAGCAGTACTTC; CDR3: CASSQDRGAPSYEQYF
J: TRBJ2-1; D: TRBD1; V: TRBV19; size: -; DNA: TGTGCCAGCATGACAGGGCCCTACAATGAGCAGTTCTTC; CDR3: CASMTGPYNEQFF
J: TRBJ1-2; D: TRBD1; V: TRBV11-3; size: once; DNA: TGTGCCAGCAGCCTCAGACAGGGGGCTGACTATGGCTACACCTTC; CDR3: CASSLRQGADYGYTF
J: TRBJ2-1; D: -; V: TRBV10-3; size: -; DNA: TGTGCCATCATCTCAAGCAGGTCGCCCTCCTACAATGAGCAGTTCTTC; CDR3: CAIISSRSPSYNEQFF
J: TRBJ1-5; D: -; V: TRBV19; size: -; DNA: TGTGCCAGTAGTATTGGTAAAGCGTTCAATCAGCCCCAGCATTTT; CDR3: CASSIGKAFNQPQHF
J: TRBJ2-1; D: -; V: TRBV7-8; size: -; DNA: TGTGCCAGCAGTTTAACAGGGTATATCGGCAATGAGCAGTTCTTC; CDR3: CASSLTGYIGNEQFF
J: TRBJ2-3; D: -; V: TRBV7-9; size: -; DNA: TGTGCCAGCAGCTTCGGCCTTTACACAGATACGCAGTATTTT; CDR3: CASSFGLYTDTQYF
J: TRBJ1-5; D: -; V: TRBV18; size: -; DNA: TGTGCCAGCTCACCCGGGGTTGACGGTAATCAGCCCCAGCATTTT; CDR3: CASSPGVDGNQPQHF
J: TRBJ1-3; D: -; V: TRBV6-1; size: -; DNA: TGTGCCAGCAGTGAAGGACAGGCTGGAAACACCATATATTTT; CDR3: CASSEGQAGNTIYF
J: TRBJ1-5; D: -; V: TRBV6-1; size: few; DNA: TGTGCCAGCAGTGAAGTTTGGCCCCAGCATTTT; CDR3: CASSEVWPQHF
J: TRBJ1-2; D: TRBD1; V: TRBV7-9; size: -; DNA: TGTGCCAGCAGCTCACAGGGGGGCTACTATGGCTACACCTTC; CDR3: CASSSQGGYYGYTF
J: TRBJ2-2; D: TRBD2; V: TRBV7-8; size: -; DNA: TGTGCCAGCAGCTTGGGGGGTGGGCTAGCGGGAGGGCGAACCGGGGAGCTGTTTTTT; CDR3: CASSLGGGLAGGRTGELFF
J: TRBJ1-5; D: -; V: TRBV19; size: -; DNA: TGTGCCAGTAGTATAGTTGGGCGTCATCAGCCCCAGCATTTT; CDR3: CASSIVGRHQPQHF
J: TRBJ1-4; D: -; V: TRBV7-9; size: -; DNA: TGTGCCAGCAGCCCCGCGCCGGCGGATGAAAAACTGTTTTTT; CDR3: CASSPAPADEKLFF
J: TRBJ2-5; D: TRBD1; V: TRBV7-8; size: -; DNA: TGTGCCAGCAGCCCCCAGGGACAGGGGACCCAGTACTTC; CDR3: CASSPQGQGTQYF
J: TRBJ2-7; D: TRBD1; V: TRBV7-9; size: -; DNA: TGTGCCAGCAGCGATACAGGGGGGTCCTACGAGCAGTACTTC; CDR3: CASSDTGGSYEQYF
J: TRBJ1-2; D: TRBD1; V: TRBV11-2; size: -; DNA: TGTGCCAGCAGCTTAGTCACAGGGGTGGGTGGCTACACCTTC; CDR3: CASSLVTGVGGYTF
J: TRBJ1-1; D: -; V: TRBV29-1; size: -; DNA: TGCAGCGTTGAAGAGTGGGCGGGGGGCACTGAAGCTTTCTTT; CDR3: CSVEEWAGGTEAFF
J: TRBJ1-5; D: -; V: TRBV5-6; size: -; DNA: TGTGCCAGCAGCTTGTCGCGGCGGGAGCAGAGAGATCAGCCCCAGCATTTT; CDR3: CASSLSRREQRDQPQHF
J: TRBJ1-1; D: -; V: TRBV4-3; size: -; DNA: TGCGCCAGCAGCCAAGTTTCCGCGGGTGAAGCTTTCTTT; CDR3: CASSQVSAGEAFF
J: TRBJ1-1; D: -; V: TRBV9; size: -; DNA: TGTGCCAGCAGCGCACAGCATATGAACACTGAAGCTTTCTTT; CDR3: CASSAQHMNTEAFF
J: TRBJ2-2; D: -; V: TRBV30; size: once; DNA: TGTGCCTGGAGTGTACGCGGAACCGGGGAGCTGTTTTTT; CDR3: CAWSVRGTGELFF
J: TRBJ2-4; D: -; V: TRBV19; size: -; DNA: TGTGCCAGTAGTATCCGGACCCCAGCCGTAGCCAAAAACATTCAGTACTTC; CDR3: CASSIRTPAVAKNIQYF
J: TRBJ2-1; D: -; V: TRBV9; size: -; DNA: TGTGCCAGCAGCGTTTGGCTCGGCTCCTACAATGAGCAGTTCTTC; CDR3: CASSVWLGSYNEQFF
J: TRBJ1-1; D: -; V: TRBV6-5; size: -; DNA: TGTGCCAGCAGCTCCCTGGGCACTGAAGCTTTCTTT; CDR3: CASSSLGTEAFF
J: TRBJ2-5; D: -; V: TRBV4-2; size: -; DNA: TGTGCCAGCAGCCAGCTCGGGGAGACCCAGTACTTC; CDR3: CASSQLGETQYF
J: TRBJ2-1; D: TRBD2; V: TRBV9; size: -; DNA: TGTGCCAGCAGCGTATCCGGATGGGCGGGAGTTCAGTTCTTC; CDR3: CASSVSGWAGVQFF
J: TRBJ1-2; D: TRBD1; V: TRBV11-2; size: -; DNA: TGTGCCAGCAGCTCCGGACAGGGGGATGGCTACACCTTC; CDR3: CASSSGQGDGYTF
J: TRBJ1-2; D: -; V: TRBV6-5; size: -; DNA: TGTGCCAGCAGGGGGGGGACGTCTAACTATGGCTACACCTTC; CDR3: CASRGGTSNYGYTF
J: TRBJ2-7; D: -; V: TRBV5-1; size: once; DNA: TGCGCCAGCAGCTTGGCCTCGGGGGCCTACGAGCAGTACTTC; CDR3: CASSLASGAYEQYF
J: TRBJ1-2; D: TRBD1; V: TRBV28; size: -; DNA: TGTGCCAGCAGTACAGGGGTCTATGGCTACACCTTC; CDR3: CASSTGVYGYTF
J: TRBJ2-5; D: TRBD2; V: TRBV5-1; size: -; DNA: TGCGCCAGCACCCTCTCACTAGCGGGGGGCCAAGAGACCCAGTACTTC; CDR3: CASTLSLAGGQETQYF
J: TRBJ1-1; D: -; V: TRBV11-3; size: -; DNA: TGTGCCAGCAGCTTGGGTGGCTGGGAGGGTGACACTGAAGCTTTCTTT; CDR3: CASSLGGWEGDTEAFF
J: TRBJ2-3; D: TRBD2; V: TRBV10-1; size: -; DNA: TGCGCCAGCAGTGCTGGGTGGGGGGGACCCACAGATACGCAGTATTTT; CDR3: CASSAGWGGPTDTQYF
J: TRBJ2-7; D: -; V: TRBV19; size: -; DNA: TGTGCCAGTAGACTGCAAGGGGACTCCTACGAGCAGTACTTC; CDR3: CASRLQGDSYEQYF
J: TRBJ1-1; D: -; V: TRBV30; size: few; DNA: TGTGCCTGGAGTGTACCCAGGGGAGCTTTCTTT; CDR3: CAWSVPRGAFF
J: TRBJ1-1; D: -; V: TRBV19; size: -; DNA: TGTGCCAGTAGTATAGAAGGGGGGGTTCTCACTGAAGCTTTCTTT; CDR3: CASSIEGGVLTEAFF
J: TRBJ2-2; D: -; V: TRBV9; size: -; DNA: TGTGCCAGCAGCGTAGGGGACAGGGAGCTGTTTTTT; CDR3: CASSVGDRELFF
J: TRBJ2-2; D: -; V: TRBV4-3; size: -; DNA: TGCGCCAGCAGCCCGCCCAGGGGCAGAGGCACCGGGGAGCTGTTTTTT; CDR3: CASSPPRGRGTGELFF
J: TRBJ2-1; D: TRBD2; V: TRBV7-7; size: few; DNA: TGTGCTAGCAGCCCGGGACTAGTTAATGAGCAGTTCTTC; CDR3: CASSPGLVNEQFF
J: TRBJ2-3; D: TRBD2; V: TRBV10-1; size: -; DNA: TGCGCCACCAATAGCGGGGGTCGGGATACGCAGTATTTT; CDR3: CATNSGGRDTQYF
J: TRBJ2-6; D: -; V: TRBV7-3; size: once; DNA: TGTGCCAGCAGATCTGGGGCCAACGTCCTGACTTTC; CDR3: CASRSGANVLTF
J: TRBJ1-5; D: -; V: TRBV29-1; size: few; DNA: TGCAGCGTTGAAGTGGGAAATCAGCCCCAGCATTTT; CDR3: CSVEVGNQPQHF
J: TRBJ2-1; D: TRBD1; V: TRBV2; size: -; DNA: TGTGCCAGCCGAGGGACAGGAGAGTACAATGAGCAGTTCTTC; CDR3: CASRGTGEYNEQFF
J: TRBJ1-1; D: -; V: TRBV7-8; size: -; DNA: TGTGCCAGCGGCGGAACTAAGGGCACTGAAGCTTTCTTT; CDR3: CASGGTKGTEAFF
J: TRBJ1-6; D: -; V: TRBV6-5; size: -; DNA: TGTGCCAGCAGTTACTTGACCAGGGAAGGTACTTCACCCCTCCACTTT; CDR3: CASSYLTREGTSPLHF
J: TRBJ1-2; D: -; V: TRBV4-1; size: -; DNA: TGCGCCAGCAGCCAAGTAGGGGATCGAGGCTACACCTTC; CDR3: CASSQVGDRGYTF
J: TRBJ2-2; D: -; V: TRBV7-9; size: once; DNA: TGTGCCAGCAGCTTATTTGGGGACGCGAGGACCGGGGAGCTGTTTTTT; CDR3: CASSLFGDARTGELFF
J: TRBJ2-2; D: TRBD2; V: TRBV7-3; size: once; DNA: TGTGCCAGCAGCGGGACTAGCGCTAACACCGGGGAGCTGTTTTTT; CDR3: CASSGTSANTGELFF
J: TRBJ2-5; D: -; V: TRBV6-6; size: -; DNA: TGTGCCAGCACTAACCCCCCAGGGTTAGAGACCCAGTACTTC; CDR3: CASTNPPGLETQYF
J: TRBJ2-7; D: -; V: TRBV9; size: -; DNA: TGTGCCAGCAGCCTTTTAGCGTTGACCTACGAGCAGTACTTC; CDR3: CASSLLALTYEQYF
J: TRBJ1-2; D: TRBD1; V: TRBV5-1; size: -; DNA: TGCGCCAGCAGCTTGGCCGGGACAGCTTATGGCTACACCTTC; CDR3: CASSLAGTAYGYTF
J: TRBJ1-4; D: -; V: TRBV5-4; size: -; DNA: TGTGCCAGCAGCGGGGGGCTTCACAACGAAAAACTGTTTTTT; CDR3: CASSGGLHNEKLFF
J: TRBJ2-2; D: -; V: TRBV5-1; size: once; DNA: TGCGCCAGCAGCTTAACTAGCCTGGGGAACACCGGGGAGCTGTTTTTT; CDR3: CASSLTSLGNTGELFF
J: TRBJ2-3; D: TRBD2; V: TRBV7-9; size: -; DNA: TGTGCCAGCAAGAAGGGGACTAGCGGGATCGCAGATACGCAGTATTTT; CDR3: CASKKGTSGIADTQYF
J: TRBJ2-7; D: -; V: TRBV10-3; size: -; DNA: TGTGCCATCTCCAGAGGGCCAGGGGAAGGGGACGAGCAGTACTTC; CDR3: CAISRGPGEGDEQYF
J: TRBJ2-1; D: -; V: TRBV7-9; size: -; DNA: TGTGCCAGCAGCTTAGGGACTTCTAATGAGCAGTTCTTC; CDR3: CASSLGTSNEQFF
J: TRBJ1-5; D: -; V: TRBV7-2; size: -; DNA: TGTGCCAGCAGCTTAGTGGAACAACAGCCCCAGCATTTT; CDR3: CASSLVEQQPQHF